These 16 T cell receptor beta chains came from one sample sequenced in a study of T-cell reconstitution after alpha-beta-depleted transplantation in children. Unique molecular identifiers were incorporated into the prepared TCRbeta library. TCRdb independently ran MiXCR on the PCR reads; one entry per CDR3 protein. The table has roughly 490,000 distinct CDR3 sequences, about an eighth seen once; the top ten hold around 15%. Sequenced here: PBMCs, mostly from graft donor cells, sampled 180 days after TCRalphabeta/CD19-depleted stem cell transplant. Receptor source: a female patient aged 2-10 years who had a stem cell transplant for aplastic anemia, so the T cells may come from the graft donor.

J is TRBJ2-7 and V is TRBV20-1; D remains unclear. V lost 2 bases to trimming and J lost 2 bases, with 16 bases between them. The V gene's germline CDR1 is DFQATT and CDR2 SNEGSKA (reference sequence). The CDR3 is 15 residues long. The CDR3 nucleotides read TGCAGTGCTAGAAAGGAGCTTGATGGGCCCTACGAGCAGTACTTC. This sequence encodes CSARKELDGPYEQYF.

A few counts support this clonotype. The CDR3 DNA is TGTGCCAGCAGTTGGGGGACGAACACCGGGGAGCTGTTTTTT. Residues: CASSWGTNTGELFF. The gene calls are TRBV12-3 or TRBV12-4 and TRBJ2-2; either TRBD1 or TRBD2 may fit D (5 bases each). The CDR3 totals 14 residues. With 4 bases removed from V and 0 bases from J, the gap between germline ends came to 6 bases.

This clonotype was recorded at least ten times. The chain uses TRBV7-9 and TRBJ2-7, with D unclear. From germline, CDR1 is SEHNR and CDR2 FQNEAQ (reference sequence). CDR3 length equals 11 residues. Trimming left V 5 bases short and J 7 bases short, with 9 bases between. The CDR3 is CASSIGREQYV. CDR3 in DNA: TGTGCCAGCAGCATCGGACGGGAGCAGTACGTC.

This clonotype was recorded a few times. The V gene is TRBV20-1, the J gene TRBJ2-7; D might be TRBD1 (6 bases). This CDR3 has 18 amino acids. V gave up 1 base and J gave up 3 bases, with 25 bases separating them. The germline CDR1 and CDR2 sequences are DFQATT and SNEGSKA (reference sequence). The CDR3 DNA reads as TGCAGTGCTAGAGCTCCCCCCCCACGGGGACACCTAAGCTACGAGCAGTACTTC. It specifies CSARAPPPRGHLSYEQYF.

This clonotype was observed a handful of times. This rearrangement joins TRBV6-2 or TRBV6-3 to TRBJ2-7; D is ambiguous. This CDR3 has 16 amino acids. Germline-derived CDR1 and CDR2 are MNHEY and SVGEGT. Trimming pared 0 bases from V and 4 bases from J, leaving 16 bases between. DNA for the CDR3: TGTGCCAGCAGTTACTCGAATCTTAGTCCGCCTTACGAGCAGTACGTC. Residues: CASSYSNLSPPYEQYV.

The table lists this clonotype with a few counts. V usage is TRBV29-1 and J usage is TRBJ1-2, with D unresolved. Germline CDR1 reads SQVTM; CDR2 reads ANQGSEA. V lost 7 bases to trimming and J lost 4 bases, with 10 bases between them. The CDR3 loop spans 11 amino acids. Written as DNA, the CDR3 is TGCAGCGCCAGCGAGGGCTATGGCTACACCTTC. Translating gives CSASEGYGYTF.

The sample holds a few counts of this clonotype. The gene calls are TRBV27 and TRBJ2-1; 8 positions match TRBD2. The CDR3 is 15 residues long. With 3 bases clipped from V and 7 bases from J, the junction kept 8 bases outside the gene matches. Germline V gene lookup returns CDR1 MNHEY and CDR2 SMNVEV (reference sequence). The CDR3 protein is CASSFLAGGPNEQFF. CDR3 coding DNA: TGTGCCAGCAGTTTTCTCGCGGGAGGACCGAATGAGCAGTTCTTC.

The rearrangement links TRBV6-5 to TRBJ1-5; possible D gene TRBD1, 5 bases. The CDR3 sequence is 12 residues long. Trimming took off 7 bases at V and 4 bases at J, with 8 bases between the two ends. Germline-derived CDR1 and CDR2 are MNHEY and SVGAGI. CDR3 in amino acids: CASKSGNQPQHF. The CDR3 DNA is TGTGCCAGCAAGTCAGGGAATCAGCCCCAGCATTTT.

The V gene is TRBV12-3 or TRBV12-4, the J gene TRBJ1-1, with D uncertain. This CDR3 is 12 amino acids long. V lost 5 bases, J lost 8 bases, and 12 bases lay in between. Here the CDR3 DNA reads TGTGCCAGCAGTCCGCTGGTTCTCGAAGCTTTCTTT. Translating it yields CASSPLVLEAFF.

This clonotype was observed many times. This chain connects TRBV20-1 to TRBJ2-1; D perhaps matches TRBD2 (6 bases). The CDR3 has 15 amino acids. Trimming pared 6 bases from V and 1 base from J, leaving 16 bases between. Germline-derived CDR1 and CDR2 are DFQATT and SNEGSKA (reference sequence). The DNA of the CDR3 is TGCAGTGCAACCGGGGGTCCGTTTTCCTACAATGAGCAGTTCTTC. As protein: CSATGGPFSYNEQFF.

The V and J genes are TRBV3-1 and TRBJ1-2, with D hard to call. V lost 1 base and J lost 7, with 16 bases in between. This CDR3 is 15 amino acids long. Germline assignment: CDR1 LGHDT and CDR2 YNNKEL (reference sequence). CDR3 bases: TGTGCCAGCAGCCAAGGGCCGTGGACCCCCGGTGGCTACACCTTC. This sequence encodes CASSQGPWTPGGYTF. The full variable domain, its missing parts supplied by reference TRBV3-1 and TRBJ1-2, is DTAVSQTPKYLVTQMGNDKSIKCEQNLGHDTMYWYKQDSKKFLKIMFSYNNKELIINETVPNRFSPKSPDKAHLNLHINSLELGDSAVYFCASSQGPWTPGGYTFGSGTRLTVV.

This chain links TRBV20-1 with TRBJ2-7, with 12 bases matching TRBD1. Germline-derived CDR1 and CDR2 are DFQATT and SNEGSKA (reference sequence). With 3 bases clipped from V and 4 bases from J, the junction kept 4 bases outside the gene matches. There are 14 residues in the CDR3. The CDR3 sequence is CSARGQGASYEQYF. The CDR3 nucleotides read TGCAGTGCTAGGGGACAGGGGGCTAGTTACGAGCAGTACTTC.

The table lists this clonotype with a few counts. V is TRBV4-1 and J is TRBJ2-1; no firm D call. From germline, CDR1 is MGHRA and CDR2 YSYEKL. The CDR3 has 14 residues. Trimming cost V 4 bases and J 7 bases, with 14 bases left between them. CDR3 bases: TGCGCCAGCAGCCGCTCAGACCGGCGGAATGAGCAGTTCTTC. It codes for CASSRSDRRNEQFF.

In its sample, this clonotype was seen a few times. CDR3 protein: CASSPLLGLGDTQYF. In DNA form, the CDR3 reads TGTGCCAGCAGCCCTCTACTGGGACTCGGAGATACGCAGTATTTT. This chain links TRBV7-8 with TRBJ2-3; weak D call: TRBD2 (6 bases). The CDR3 runs to 15 residues. Germline V gene sequence: CDR1 SGHVS, CDR2 FQNEAQ. Trimming took off 5 bases at V and 5 bases at J, with 17 bases between the two ends.

The V call is TRBV6-5, the J call TRBJ2-1; weak D call: TRBD2 (6 bases). The CDR3 extends over 13 amino acids. From germline, CDR1 is MNHEY and CDR2 SVGAGI. V was shortened by 6 bases and J by 6 bases, with 12 bases between the two germline ends. CDR3 in amino acids: CASSSGWGNEQFF. The CDR3 DNA sequence: TGTGCCAGCAGCAGCGGGTGGGGCAATGAGCAGTTCTTC.

The table lists this clonotype with a few counts. This chain joins TRBV4-3 and TRBJ2-3, with 7 bases aligning to TRBD2. Germline lookup yields CDR1 LGHNA and CDR2 YSLEER. CDR3 length: 17 residues. V shed 0 bases, J shed 1 base, and the junction held 7 bases outside the gene matches. The DNA for the CDR3 is TGCGCCAGCAGCCAAGATATCGGACTAGGGGGCACAGATACGCAGTATTTT. Its protein is CASSQDIGLGGTDTQYF.